A selection of T cell receptor beta chains follows, all from one sample in a study of cytomegalovirus exposure and HLA in healthy donors. Assay: immunoSEQ multiplex PCR; the TCRdb copy retains only in-frame clones and omits some. Among 75,000 to 90,000 clones listed, 74% were seen once. Sequences were obtained from PBMCs. Receptors were obtained from a man aged 30 to 45 in good health and CMV-seropositive. Each CDR3 is given with its conserved first and last residue. The D gene is left open where the match is weak. Not every row has a clone size; where given, it reads once, few, many or a size class.

D gene	clone size	V gene	J gene	CDR3 protein	CDR3 DNA
-	-	TRBV9	TRBJ1-4	CASSVDPREKDLFF	TGTGCCAGCAGCGTAGACCCGAGGGAGAAAGATCTGTTTTTT
TRBD1	-	TRBV18	TRBJ2-7	CASSPGTGAYEQYF	TGTGCCAGCTCACCAGGGACAGGGGCCTACGAGCAGTACTTC
-	once	TRBV5-4	TRBJ1-1	CASSPWTGYTEAFF	TGTGCCAGCAGCCCATGGACGGGGTACACTGAAGCTTTCTTT
-	-	TRBV9	TRBJ1-3	CASSARDRSGNTIYF	TGTGCCAGCAGCGCCAGGGATCGCTCTGGAAACACCATATATTTT
TRBD2	-	TRBV5-4	TRBJ2-6	CASSRGVAGSSGANVLTF	TGTGCCAGCAGTCGGGGGGTAGCGGGTTCCTCTGGGGCCAACGTCCTGACTTTC
-	once	TRBV14	TRBJ1-1	CASSQKGYTEAFF	TGTGCCAGCAGCCAAAAGGGGTACACTGAAGCTTTCTTT
TRBD2	-	TRBV2	TRBJ2-1	CATKEGLVINEQFF	TGTGCCACCAAGGAGGGACTAGTGATCAATGAGCAGTTCTTC
-	-	TRBV29-1	TRBJ2-3	CSVEEAGAGDTQYF	TGCAGCGTTGAAGAGGCGGGGGCTGGAGATACGCAGTATTTT
-	-	TRBV9	TRBJ2-7	CASSPQPLGGVEQYF	TGTGCCAGCAGCCCTCAACCCCTAGGAGGGGTCGAGCAGTACTTC
-	-	TRBV6-6	TRBJ1-4	CASSQMVAVEKLFF	TGTGCCAGCAGCCAGATGGTAGCAGTTGAAAAACTGTTTTTT
-	-	TRBV19	TRBJ1-1	CASSILPGGGPRANTEAFF	TGTGCCAGTAGTATCCTTCCCGGGGGGGGGCCGAGAGCGAACACTGAAGCTTTCTTT
TRBD1	-	TRBV19	TRBJ1-5	CASRRTGPRNQPQHF	TGTGCCAGTAGAAGGACAGGGCCAAGGAATCAGCCCCAGCATTTT
-	-	TRBV10-3	TRBJ1-4	CAIRKGSEGGEKLFF	TGTGCCATCAGAAAGGGGAGCGAAGGAGGGGAAAAACTGTTTTTT
TRBD2	-	TRBV6-5	TRBJ2-1	CASSSRLSGGYNEQFF	TGTGCCAGCAGTTCCCGCCTGAGCGGGGGATACAATGAGCAGTTCTTC
-	-	TRBV15	TRBJ1-2	CATSGLTDYGYTF	TGTGCCACCAGCGGGTTGACAGACTATGGCTACACCTTC